The source of this T cell receptor beta chain is a study of T-cell memory formation after mild COVID-19. Findings and caveats of the study: The CD4+ clones that contracted clustered mainly within CM and EM, and the CD8+ clones concentrated in EMRA.

Looked up from germline, CDR1 is SGHAT and CDR2 is FQNNGV. The CDR3 has 15 amino acids. V shed 5 bases, J shed 9 bases, and the junction held 9 bases outside the gene matches. TCR alpha and TCR beta cDNA libraries with sample barcodes and UMIs came from 5'RACE using constant-segment primers. MiXCR, run by TCRdb on the 5' RACE reads, gives a single entry per CDR3 protein. The sample comprises some 450,000 distinct CDR3 sequences, roughly 18% of which are singletons, and 20% to 25% rests with the top ten. This clonotype was picked up a small number of times. Antigen unknown. Sequences were obtained from PBMCs or a T cell subset sorted from them (not recorded which). This sequence was found in a man between 18 and 35 years old who had mild COVID-19 (a few samples of this study predate the infection). Cell type and time point are not known. V and J are TRBV11-2 and TRBJ2-2, with 10 positions matching TRBD1. Written as DNA, the CDR3 is TGTGCCAGCAGCGGGACCGGGACAGGGGCCCGGGAGCTGTTTTTT. It is translated as CASSGTGTGARELFF.